Listed here is a single T cell receptor (beta chain). Clones were read by immunoSEQ multiplex PCR, and TCRdb kept only the in-frame ones, dropping some. The table has about 37,000 clones, about 80% seen once. The germline V and J ends were trimmed by 6 bases and 4 bases, with 19 bases remaining between them. Germline V gene sequence: CDR1 KGHSH, CDR2 LQKENI. The CDR3 consists of 16 residues. The data were taken from a study of blood T cell repertoires in COVID-19. V and J are TRBV18 and TRBJ2-1, with D hard to call. The source is a woman in her seventies with acute or convalescent COVID-19. The sample consisted of peripheral blood. CDR3 nucleotide sequence: TGTGCCAGCTCCCGGGTCCTCTCTGGATGGTACAATGAGCAGTTCTTC. Translation gives CASSRVLSGWYNEQFF.